This T cell receptor (beta chain) stems from a study of blood T cell repertoires in COVID-19. The overall study: COVID-19 samples collected from the United States, Italy and Spain covered acute and convalescent phases. From T cells, B-cell-depleted T cells, or PBMCs came the material, which was cDNA or gDNA.

The protocol was immunoSEQ multiplex PCR, while the TCRdb copy is restricted to in-frame clones and leaves out a portion. Among about 270,000 clones listed, around 92% were seen once. There are 11 residues in the CDR3. Germline V CDR1 and CDR2: LNHDA, SQIVND (reference sequence). V gave up 7 bases and J gave up 11 bases, with 13 bases separating them. Seattle's enrolled individuals joined amid active infection and were then monitored longitudinally. The V call is TRBV19, the J call TRBJ2-3; maybe TRBD2 (6 bases). The sequencing input was peripheral blood. The source of this sequence is a person aged 18-30 years with COVID-19, enrolled during active disease. As DNA, the CDR3 is TGTGCCAGTAAAAGCGGGTCGGAGCAGTATTTT. Residues: CASKSGSEQYF.